This T cell receptor beta chain stems from a study of blood T cell repertoires in COVID-19. The repertoire was sequenced with immunoSEQ multiplex PCR; TCRdb's copy has only in-frame clones and lacks some. The sample lists 150,000 to 200,000 clones, about 90% seen once, with 0.95% to 1.5% in the top ten. The sample taken for sequencing was PBMCs or T cells enriched from blood (not recorded which). The clonotype originates from a human donor with acute COVID-19. The donor label of this sample is uncertain.

CDR3 nucleotides: TGCGCCAGCAGCCAAGATCCCCCAGGAGGGGAGAATTCACCCCTCCACTTT. Translating gives CASSQDPPGGENSPLHF. The V and J genes are TRBV4-1 and TRBJ1-6, with TRBD1 as a possible D gene (5 bases). Per germline, CDR1 MGHRA and CDR2 YSYEKL. The germline V and J ends were trimmed by 0 bases and 7 bases, with 16 bases remaining between them. This CDR3 comprises 17 residues.